Below are 18 T cell receptor beta chains sequenced from a single sample in a study of blood T cell repertoires in COVID-19. TCRdb's copy holds only in-frame clones and misses some; the assay was immunoSEQ multiplex PCR. This table holds 35,000 to 50,000 clones, more than 75% found once. The sample was peripheral blood. These receptors came from an elderly man with acute or convalescent COVID-19.

The gene calls are TRBV3-1 (or the pseudogene TRBV3-2) and TRBJ1-4; D call uncertain. The CDR3 is 15 residues long. With 1 base removed from V and 7 bases from J, the gap between germline ends came to 13 bases. Germline V gives CDR1 LGHDT, CDR2 YNNKEL (reference sequence). As DNA, the CDR3 is TGTGCCAGCAGCCAAGGGCGCGGTACCGCTGAAAAACTGTTTTTT. Translation: CASSQGRGTAEKLFF.

V usage is TRBV5-6 and J usage is TRBJ2-1; unclear D gene. This CDR3 has 15 residues. Germline loops: CDR1 SGHDT, CDR2 YYEEEE. The ends were cut back, 1 base at V and 3 bases at J, with 11 bases in the middle. The CDR3 DNA reads TGTGCCAGCAGCTTGTACGAGCTAGACTACAATGAGCAGTTCTTC. This encodes CASSLYELDYNEQFF. The variable domain in full, with the rest retrieved from reference TRBV5-6 and TRBJ2-1, is DAGVTQSPTHLIKTRGQQVTLRCSPKSGHDTVSWYQQALGQGPQFIFQYYEEEERQRGNFPDRFSGHQFPNYSSELNVNALLLGDSALYLCASSLYELDYNEQFFGPGTRLTVL.

The gene calls are TRBV7-2 and TRBJ1-5, with TRBD1 matching over 9 bases. Germline values: CDR1 SGHTA, CDR2 FQGNSA. There are 15 residues in the CDR3. J gave up 1 base and V 5 bases, and 3 bases lay outside the gene matches. The CDR3 region is CASSKGQGSNQPQHF. The CDR3 nucleotides are TGTGCCAGCAGCAAAGGACAGGGGAGCAATCAGCCCCAGCATTTT.

In its sample, this clone was seen many times. This chain joins TRBV5-1 and TRBJ1-1; a weak D match, TRBD1 (6 bases). This CDR3 has 15 residues. Trimming took 0 bases from V and 4 from J, leaving 13 bases between them. From germline, CDR1 is SGHRS and CDR2 YFSETQ. CDR3 loop: CASSLAGTGSTEAFF. For the CDR3, the DNA is TGCGCCAGCAGCTTGGCCGGAACAGGGAGCACTGAAGCTTTCTTT.

The rearrangement links TRBV24-1 to TRBJ2-2; 7 bases fit TRBD2. This CDR3 is 13 amino acids long. Looked up from germline, CDR1 is KGHDR and CDR2 is SFDVKD. The V and J ends lost 9 bases and 4 bases, in that order; junction bases with no gene match: 4. Here the CDR3 reads CATGSGATGELFF. The CDR3 DNA reads TGTGCCACCGGAAGCGGGGCCACCGGGGAGCTGTTTTTT.

In this sample, this clone turned up many times. The V and J genes are TRBV4-1 and TRBJ2-2; TRBD2 matches at 8 bases. The junction had 4 bases not matched to a gene; V was cut back by 1 base and J by 9 bases. There are 14 residues in the CDR3. The V gene's germline CDR1 is MGHRA and CDR2 YSYEKL. The CDR3 protein is CASSQAGGPWELFF. Here the CDR3 DNA reads TGCGCCAGCAGCCAAGCGGGGGGGCCATGGGAGCTGTTTTTT.

This chain links TRBV28 with TRBJ2-7; TRBD1 is a possible D gene (6 bases). Germline assignment: CDR1 MDHEN and CDR2 SYDVKM. The V end lost 5 bases, the J end lost 1 base, and 15 bases lay between the germline ends. CDR3 length equals 15 residues. Here the CDR3 reads CASSPLRDTSYEQYF. CDR3 sequence (DNA): TGTGCCAGCAGTCCCCTCCGGGACACATCCTACGAGCAGTACTTC.

This chain uses TRBV29-1 with TRBJ2-2; a possible D gene is TRBD1 (6 bases). V was shortened by 5 bases and J by 2 bases, with 9 bases between the two germline ends. The CDR3 is 13 amino acids. CDR1 is SQVTM, CDR2 ANQGSEA, per germline. CDR3 in amino acids: CSVTGPNTGELFF. In DNA form, the CDR3 reads TGCAGCGTTACAGGGCCCAACACCGGGGAGCTGTTTTTT.

The rearrangement joins TRBV3-1 (or the pseudogene TRBV3-2) to TRBJ1-1; 7 positions match TRBD1. V trimming: 5 bases; J trimming: 8 bases; junction bases outside the gene matches: 8. The V gene's germline CDR1 is LGHDT and CDR2 YNNKEL (reference sequence). The CDR3 covers 13 residues. CDR3 region: CASSARQGLEAFF. The CDR3 DNA sequence: TGTGCCAGCAGCGCCAGACAGGGACTCGAAGCTTTCTTT.

The chain recombines TRBV5-1 with TRBJ2-5; TRBD1 agrees at 9 bases. The CDR3 has 13 residues. Germline assignment: CDR1 SGHRS and CDR2 YFSETQ. The J segment lost 5 bases and the V segment lost 4 bases, leaving 3 bases of the junction unmatched. The DNA of the CDR3 is TGCGCCAGCAGCCGGGACAGGGATGAGACCCAGTACTTC. Protein product: CASSRDRDETQYF. The complete variable domain, with remaining parts taken from reference TRBV5-1 and TRBJ2-5, reads KAGVTQTPRYLIKTRGQQVTLSCSPISGHRSVSWYQQTPGQGLQFLFEYFSETQRNKGNFPGRFSGRQFSNSRSEMNVSTLELGDSALYLCASSRDRDETQYFGPGTRLLVL.

This clone appeared a single time. The rearrangement joins TRBV6-5 to TRBJ1-3; TRBD1 matches at 7 bases. This CDR3 comprises 14 residues. The V gene's germline CDR1 is MNHEY and CDR2 SVGAGI. J was trimmed by 5 bases and V by 4 bases; bases with no gene match: 5. The CDR3 region has the DNA TGTGCCAGCAGTTCAAAGACAGGGCGAAACACCATATATTTT. It codes for CASSSKTGRNTIYF.

This clone is a singleton in its sample. V is TRBV19 and J is TRBJ2-1; 13 bases map to TRBD2. The CDR3 has 15 residues. CDR1 and CDR2 (germline): LNHDA, SQIVND (reference sequence). V dropped 3 bases and J dropped 6; count of bases not matched to a gene: 2. The CDR3 is CASSIGLAGVNEQFF. As DNA, the CDR3 is TGTGCCAGTAGTATCGGACTAGCGGGGGTCAATGAGCAGTTCTTC.

V usage is TRBV5-1 and J usage is TRBJ2-7; D is undetermined. Germline assignment: CDR1 SGHRS and CDR2 YFSETQ. CDR3 length equals 14 residues. Trimming left V 0 bases short and J 0 bases short, with 7 bases between. The CDR3 bases are TGCGCCAGCAGCTTGGGGCAGGCCTCCTACGAGCAGTACTTC. Its translation: CASSLGQASYEQYF.

The CDR3 nucleotides are TGTGCCAGTAGTTCACTAGCGGGAGGGCCAAATGAGCAGTTCTTC. Translating it yields CASSSLAGGPNEQFF. The V and J genes are TRBV19 and TRBJ2-1, with TRBD2 identical over 13 bases. This CDR3 comprises 15 residues. Per germline, CDR1 LNHDA and CDR2 SQIVND (reference sequence). V was pared by 5 bases and J by 7 bases, with 5 bases of the junction left unmatched.

The chain combines TRBV5-1 with TRBJ1-1, with 7 bases matching TRBD1. Germline V gene sequence: CDR1 SGHRS, CDR2 YFSETQ. The CDR3 length is 14 residues. Losses at the gene ends were 5 bases for V and 5 bases for J; bases not matched to a gene: 9. The CDR3 spells CASSDRTGRTEAFF. The CDR3 nucleotides read TGCGCCAGCAGTGACCGGACAGGAAGAACTGAAGCTTTCTTT. Looking up the rest from reference TRBV5-1 and TRBJ1-1 gives the full variable domain: KAGVTQTPRYLIKTRGQQVTLSCSPISGHRSVSWYQQTPGQGLQFLFEYFSETQRNKGNFPGRFSGRQFSNSRSEMNVSTLELGDSALYLCASSDRTGRTEAFFGQGTRLTVV.

This chain uses TRBV6-5 with TRBJ1-4; TRBD1 aligns across 8 bases. The CDR3 is made up of 14 amino acids. The junction had 11 bases not matched to a gene; V was cut back by 7 bases and J by 10 bases. Germline V gene sequence: CDR1 MNHEY, CDR2 SVGAGI. The CDR3 reads CASTSGGTERKLFF. The CDR3 nucleotides are TGTGCCAGCACCTCAGGGGGCACGGAAAGAAAACTGTTTTTT.

This chain connects TRBV19 to TRBJ2-7; D is uncertain. The V end was cut by 3 bases, the J end by 0 bases, with 9 bases between. The CDR3 runs 14 residues. The germline CDR1 and CDR2 sequences are LNHDA and SQIVND (reference sequence). The CDR3 DNA reads as TGTGCCAGTAGTATTCTGGGCCCCTCCTACGAGCAGTACTTC. It translates to CASSILGPSYEQYF. Filled out from reference TRBV19 and TRBJ2-7, the complete variable domain reads DGGITQSPKYLFRKEGQNVTLSCEQNLNHDAMYWYRQDPGQGLRLIYYSQIVNDFQKGDIAEGYSVSREKKESFPLTVTSAQKNPTAFYLCASSILGPSYEQYFGPGTRLTVT.

This clone was seen once. The rearrangement uses TRBV19 and TRBJ1-2; D not certain. Deletions cut 1 base from V and 0 bases from J, with 12 bases between. CDR1 is LNHDA, CDR2 SQIVND, per germline (reference sequence). CDR3 length equals 16 residues. The DNA for the CDR3 is TGTGCCAGTAGTATAGTACCTTGGCAAACTAACTATGGCTACACCTTC. This gives the protein CASSIVPWQTNYGYTF.